This TCR beta chain was sequenced during a study of blood T cells in healthy people across ages. This CDR3 has 15 residues. Germline assignment: CDR1 MGHRA and CDR2 YSYEKL. Trimming cost V 0 bases and J 6 bases; bases outside gene matches: 8. On this clonotype itself: Its target is unknown. This could be a read error, since a much larger clone is one nucleotide away.

Overall study results and limits: Roughly linear declines in TCR beta diversity per million T cells occurred with age.

The use of a sample-barcoded 5' primer and a J-beta primer mix characterized a second PCR of roughly 6 to 11 cycles. TCRdb re-analysed the 5' RACE reads in MiXCR, keeping a single row per CDR3 protein. The sample contains some 1.6 million distinct CDR3 sequences, around 35% of which appear only once. The TCR comes from a woman in her 30s in good health. The chain couples TRBV4-1 to TRBJ2-7; 7 positions match TRBD1. The sample was blood. The CDR3 loop is CASSQETGLRGEQYF. In DNA, the CDR3 is TGCGCCAGCAGCCAAGAGACAGGGTTAAGGGGCGAGCAGTACTTC.